The following is a TCR beta chain sequence with its context. The target antigen is unknown. The data are from a study of T cell repertoires in cytomegalovirus infection. In the study overall: Recently identified HLA-C-restricted CMV epitopes were used, and well-studied HLA-B-restricted CMV epitopes were used as well. A matching HLA type, together with CMV infection, was signaled by public TCR beta signatures.

Study observations and caveats: The study found HLA-C-restricted CMV-specific TCR beta clonotypes dominating the ex vivo response. The cumulative frequency of public TCR beta families distinguished individuals who carried CMV together with the relevant HLA.

TCRdb reprocessed the reads with MiXCR, giving one entry per CDR3 protein. The data hold some 920,000 distinct CDR3 sequences, with around 32% observed a single time. Trimming took 1 base from V and 0 from J, leaving 12 bases between them. The germline V gene encodes CDR1 SGHVS and CDR2 FNYEAQ. The CDR3 extends over 16 amino acids. The sample was cultured CD8+ T cells from PBMCs, taken from culture after CMV antigen stimulation. This TCR was recovered from a human donor in good health (CMV status not recorded). Some clones in this sample may be carry-over from other donors' samples. The rearrangement uses TRBV7-6 and TRBJ1-1; unclear D gene. DNA of the CDR3: TGTGCCAGCAGCTTAGATTTCGGGGAAATGAACACTGAAGCTTTCTTT. This codes for CASSLDFGEMNTEAFF.